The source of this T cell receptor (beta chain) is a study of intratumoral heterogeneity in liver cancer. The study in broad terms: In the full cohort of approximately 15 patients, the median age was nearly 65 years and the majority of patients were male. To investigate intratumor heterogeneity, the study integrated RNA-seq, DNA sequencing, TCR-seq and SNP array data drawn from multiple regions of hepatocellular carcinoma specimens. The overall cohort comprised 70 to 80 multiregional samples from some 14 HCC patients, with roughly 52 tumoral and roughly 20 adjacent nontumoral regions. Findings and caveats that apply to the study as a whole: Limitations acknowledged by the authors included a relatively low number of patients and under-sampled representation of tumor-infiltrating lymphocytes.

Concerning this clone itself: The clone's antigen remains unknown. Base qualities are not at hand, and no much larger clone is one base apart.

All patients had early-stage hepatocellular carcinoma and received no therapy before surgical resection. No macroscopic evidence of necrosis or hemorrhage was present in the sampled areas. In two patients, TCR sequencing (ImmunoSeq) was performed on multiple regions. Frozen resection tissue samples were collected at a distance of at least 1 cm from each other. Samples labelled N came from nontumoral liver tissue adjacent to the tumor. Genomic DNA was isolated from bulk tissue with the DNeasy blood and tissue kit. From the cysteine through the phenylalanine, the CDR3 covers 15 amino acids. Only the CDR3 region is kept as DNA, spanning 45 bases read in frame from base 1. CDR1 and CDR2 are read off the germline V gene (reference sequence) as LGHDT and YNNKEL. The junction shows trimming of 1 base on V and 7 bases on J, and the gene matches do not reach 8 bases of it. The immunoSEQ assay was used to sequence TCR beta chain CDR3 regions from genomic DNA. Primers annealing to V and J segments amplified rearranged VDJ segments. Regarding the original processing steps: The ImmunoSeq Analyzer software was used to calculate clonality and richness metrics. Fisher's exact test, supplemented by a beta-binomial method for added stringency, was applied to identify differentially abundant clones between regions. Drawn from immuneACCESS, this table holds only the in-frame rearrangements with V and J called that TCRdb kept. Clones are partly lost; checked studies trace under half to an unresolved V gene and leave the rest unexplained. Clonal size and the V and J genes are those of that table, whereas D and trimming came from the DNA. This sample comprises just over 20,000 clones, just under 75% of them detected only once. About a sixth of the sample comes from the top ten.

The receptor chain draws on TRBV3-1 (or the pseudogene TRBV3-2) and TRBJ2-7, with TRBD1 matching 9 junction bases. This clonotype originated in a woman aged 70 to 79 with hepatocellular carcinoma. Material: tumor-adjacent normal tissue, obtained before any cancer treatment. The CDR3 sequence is CASSQGGTGSREQYF. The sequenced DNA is TGTGCCAGCAGCCAAGGTGGGACAGGGTCCCGAGAGCAGTACTTC.